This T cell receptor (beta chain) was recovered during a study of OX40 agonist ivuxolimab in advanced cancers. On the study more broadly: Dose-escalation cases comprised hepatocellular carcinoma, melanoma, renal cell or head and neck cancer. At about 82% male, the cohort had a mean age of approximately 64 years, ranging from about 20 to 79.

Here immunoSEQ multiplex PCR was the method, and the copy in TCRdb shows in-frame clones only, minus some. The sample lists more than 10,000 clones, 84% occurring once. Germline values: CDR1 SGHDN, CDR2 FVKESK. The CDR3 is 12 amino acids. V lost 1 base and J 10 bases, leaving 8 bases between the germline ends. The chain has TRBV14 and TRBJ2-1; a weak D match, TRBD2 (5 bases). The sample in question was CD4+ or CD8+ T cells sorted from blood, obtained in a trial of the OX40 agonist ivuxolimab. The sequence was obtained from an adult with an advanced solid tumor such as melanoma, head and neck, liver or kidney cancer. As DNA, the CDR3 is TGTGCCAGCAGCCAAGCTCCGGGAGAGCAGTTCTTC. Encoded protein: CASSQAPGEQFF.